This T cell receptor beta chain was recovered during a study of blood T cell repertoires in COVID-19. In the study overall: Researchers got acute and convalescent COVID-19 samples from the United States, Italy and Spain. T cells, B-cell-depleted T cells, or PBMCs provided the cDNA or gDNA that served as material.

Original processing methods: Amplification with reference gene primers provided the estimates of nucleated cell counts. TCRdb keeps only in-frame clones here, not all; method: immunoSEQ multiplex PCR. V and J calls and clone size are given by that table; D and trimming were obtained from the DNA. The table includes 90,000 or so clones, more than 70% detected once. This CDR3 is 16 amino acids long. Per germline, CDR1 WSHSY and CDR2 SAAADI. The ends lost 5 bases at V and 0 bases at J; junction bases unmatched: 2. This TCR came from a human donor in a cohort sampled during active COVID-19. The chain carries TRBV10-2 and TRBJ2-6; the match to TRBD1 covers 9 bases. Sequencing used peripheral blood. CDR3 sequence reads: CASSTGQGSGANVLTF. The CDR3 coding sequence is TGCGCCAGCAGTACGGGACAGGGCTCTGGGGCCAACGTCCTGACTTTC.